This is a list of T cell receptor beta chains from one sample in a study of Graves' ophthalmopathy and Graves' hyperthyroidism. TCRdb redid the calling of the multiplex PCR reads with MiXCR, one entry per CDR3 protein. The sample holds fewer than 650,000 distinct CDR3 sequences; 22% are singletons and the top ten take roughly 6.9%. The sample comprised peripheral blood. The receptors were sampled from a woman aged 18-29 years with stable Graves' hyperthyroidism. Some clones in this sample may be carry-over from other donors' samples. Each CDR3 is given without its conserved first and last residue. Each record gives: CDR3 length, J gene, V gene, CDR3 protein.

cdr3_length: 13; j_call: TRBJ2-7; v_call: TRBV4-1; cdr3_aa: ASSQEPQGTYEQY
cdr3_length: 11; j_call: TRBJ1-2; v_call: TRBV6-1; cdr3_aa: ASSESRERGYT
cdr3_length: 14; j_call: TRBJ2-5; v_call: TRBV5-4; cdr3_aa: ASSLGSGGFGETQY
cdr3_length: 12; j_call: TRBJ1-5; v_call: TRBV27; cdr3_aa: ASSLQTPNQPQR
cdr3_length: 11; j_call: TRBJ1-1; v_call: TRBV29-1; cdr3_aa: SPTPAGRTEAF
cdr3_length: 15; j_call: TRBJ1-2; v_call: TRBV12-5; cdr3_aa: ASGPGEWRGRLGGYT
cdr3_length: 13; j_call: TRBJ2-4; v_call: TRBV30; cdr3_aa: AWSVLTGRLNIQY
cdr3_length: 13; j_call: TRBJ2-7; v_call: TRBV20-1; cdr3_aa: SARGGSGSSYEQY
cdr3_length: 11; j_call: TRBJ2-5; v_call: TRBV12-3/TRBV12-4; cdr3_aa: ASSWGTQETQY
cdr3_length: 15; j_call: TRBJ2-6; v_call: TRBV6-5; cdr3_aa: ASIYSGGAIGANVLT
cdr3_length: 12; j_call: TRBJ2-7; v_call: TRBV6-1; cdr3_aa: ASSASRQGVEQY
cdr3_length: 13; j_call: TRBJ1-6; v_call: TRBV5-1; cdr3_aa: ASSFDGTGGSPLH
cdr3_length: 11; j_call: TRBJ1-1; v_call: TRBV5-1; cdr3_aa: ASSPDPNTEAF
cdr3_length: 12; j_call: TRBJ2-7; v_call: TRBV6-1; cdr3_aa: ASSVGSATYEQY
cdr3_length: 12; j_call: TRBJ2-6; v_call: TRBV5-1; cdr3_aa: ASSWGSGANVLT
cdr3_length: 13; j_call: TRBJ2-5; v_call: TRBV6-1; cdr3_aa: ASRAGTGFRETQY
cdr3_length: 13; j_call: TRBJ1-1; v_call: TRBV12-3/TRBV12-4; cdr3_aa: ASSPAVRVDTEAF
cdr3_length: 12; j_call: TRBJ2-2; v_call: TRBV19; cdr3_aa: ASTRTGNTGELF
cdr3_length: 11; j_call: TRBJ1-1; v_call: TRBV27; cdr3_aa: ASSFQADTEAF
cdr3_length: 13; j_call: TRBJ1-3; v_call: TRBV5-1; cdr3_aa: ASSPQVNSGNTIY
cdr3_length: 13; j_call: TRBJ1-1; v_call: TRBV7-2; cdr3_aa: ASSPSGQGGTEAF
cdr3_length: 13; j_call: TRBJ1-5; v_call: TRBV6-1; cdr3_aa: ASSQRDSSNQPQH
cdr3_length: 11; j_call: TRBJ1-2; v_call: TRBV6-1; cdr3_aa: ASQLTANYGYT
cdr3_length: 13; j_call: TRBJ2-2; v_call: TRBV30; cdr3_aa: AWSAAALNTGELF